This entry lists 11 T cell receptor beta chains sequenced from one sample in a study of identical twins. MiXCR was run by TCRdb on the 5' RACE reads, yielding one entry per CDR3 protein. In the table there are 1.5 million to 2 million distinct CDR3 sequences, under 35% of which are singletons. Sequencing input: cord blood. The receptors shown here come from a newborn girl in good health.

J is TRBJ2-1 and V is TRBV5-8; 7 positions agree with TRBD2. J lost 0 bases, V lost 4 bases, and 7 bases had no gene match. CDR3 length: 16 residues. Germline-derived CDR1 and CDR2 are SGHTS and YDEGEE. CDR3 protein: CASSLIAGPSYNEQFF. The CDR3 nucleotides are TGTGCCAGCAGCCTTATAGCGGGCCCCTCCTACAATGAGCAGTTCTTC. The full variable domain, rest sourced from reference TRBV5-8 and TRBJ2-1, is EAGVTQSPTHLIKTRGQQATLRCSPISGHTSVYWYQQALGLGLQFLLWYDEGEERNRGNFPPRFSGRQFPNYSSELNVNALELEDSALYLCASSLIAGPSYNEQFFGPGTRLTVL.

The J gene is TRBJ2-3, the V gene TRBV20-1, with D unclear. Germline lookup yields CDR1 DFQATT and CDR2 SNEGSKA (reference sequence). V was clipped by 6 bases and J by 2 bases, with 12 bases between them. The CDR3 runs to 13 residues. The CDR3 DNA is TGCAGTGCCCCAACCGACTCCACAGATACGCAGTATTTT. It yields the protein CSAPTDSTDTQYF.

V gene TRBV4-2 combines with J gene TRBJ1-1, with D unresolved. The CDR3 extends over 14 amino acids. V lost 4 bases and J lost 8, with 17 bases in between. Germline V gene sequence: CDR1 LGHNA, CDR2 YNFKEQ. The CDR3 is CASSRVSLGSEAFF. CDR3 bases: TGTGCCAGCAGCCGAGTTAGCTTGGGATCCGAAGCTTTCTTT.

The CDR3 sequence is CASSQDAPSAYSNQPQHF. CDR3 nucleotide sequence: TGTGCCAGCAGCCAAGATGCCCCGAGCGCCTATAGCAATCAGCCCCAGCATTTT. V gene TRBV4-2 combines with J gene TRBJ1-5; D is ambiguous. The CDR3 length is 18 residues. V lost 0 bases, J lost 0 bases, and 15 bases lay in between. Per the germline V gene, CDR1 is LGHNA and CDR2 is YNFKEQ.

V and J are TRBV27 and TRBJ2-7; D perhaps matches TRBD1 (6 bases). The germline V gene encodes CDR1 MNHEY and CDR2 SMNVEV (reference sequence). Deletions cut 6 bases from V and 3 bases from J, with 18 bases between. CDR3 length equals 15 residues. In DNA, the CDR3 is TGTGCCAGCAGGCCTCAGGGTGGGGGCTTCTACGAGCAGTACTTC. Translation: CASRPQGGGFYEQYF.

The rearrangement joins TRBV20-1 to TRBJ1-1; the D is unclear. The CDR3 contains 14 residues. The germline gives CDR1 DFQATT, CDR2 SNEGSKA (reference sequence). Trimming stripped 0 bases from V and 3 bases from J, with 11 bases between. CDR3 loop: CSARDTGRYTEAFF. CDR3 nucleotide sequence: TGCAGTGCTAGAGATACCGGACGGTACACTGAAGCTTTCTTT.

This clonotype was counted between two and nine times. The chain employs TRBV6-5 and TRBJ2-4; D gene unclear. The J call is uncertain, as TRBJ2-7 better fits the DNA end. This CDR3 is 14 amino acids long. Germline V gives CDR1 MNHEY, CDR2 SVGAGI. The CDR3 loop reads CASSYSRLGYEQYF. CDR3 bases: TGTGCCAGCAGTTACTCGAGGCTGGGATACGAGCAGTACTTC.

The CDR3 region has the DNA TGCGCCAGCAGCCACCCCTTTAACAGGGGGCGCGCAATCGGGGAGCTGTTTTTT. Translated, it gives CASSHPFNRGRAIGELFF. V usage is TRBV4-1 and J usage is TRBJ2-2, with 9 bases aligning to TRBD1. The V gene end was trimmed by 3 bases and the J gene end by 7 bases; junction bases not matched to a gene: 15. CDR3 size: 18 residues. CDR1 is MGHRA and CDR2 is YSYEKL in the germline V gene.

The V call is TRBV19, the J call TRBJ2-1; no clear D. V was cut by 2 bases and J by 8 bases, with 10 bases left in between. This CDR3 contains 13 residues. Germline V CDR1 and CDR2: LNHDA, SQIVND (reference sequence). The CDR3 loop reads CASSIRQSDEQFF. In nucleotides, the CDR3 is TGTGCCAGTAGTATACGCCAGTCGGATGAGCAGTTCTTC.

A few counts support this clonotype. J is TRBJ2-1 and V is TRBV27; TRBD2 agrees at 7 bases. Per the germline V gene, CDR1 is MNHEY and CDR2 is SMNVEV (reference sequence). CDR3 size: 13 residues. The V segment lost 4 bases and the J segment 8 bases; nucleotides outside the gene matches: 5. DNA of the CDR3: TGTGCCAGCAGTTCCGAAGCGGGGCATGAGCAGTTCTTC. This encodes CASSSEAGHEQFF.

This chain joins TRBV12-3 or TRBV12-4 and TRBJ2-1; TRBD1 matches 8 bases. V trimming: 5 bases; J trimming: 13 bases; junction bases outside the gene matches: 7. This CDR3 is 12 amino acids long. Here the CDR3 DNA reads TGTGCCAGCAGTCTTTTACAGGGGGGTCAGTTCTTC. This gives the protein CASSLLQGGQFF.